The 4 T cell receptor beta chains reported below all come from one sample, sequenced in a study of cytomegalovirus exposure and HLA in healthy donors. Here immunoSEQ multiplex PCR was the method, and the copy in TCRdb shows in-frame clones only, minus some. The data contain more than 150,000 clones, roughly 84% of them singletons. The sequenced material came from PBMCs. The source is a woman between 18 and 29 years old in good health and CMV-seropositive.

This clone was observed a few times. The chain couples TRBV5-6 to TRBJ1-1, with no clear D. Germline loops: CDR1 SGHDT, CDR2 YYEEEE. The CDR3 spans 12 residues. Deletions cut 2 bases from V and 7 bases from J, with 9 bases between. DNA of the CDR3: TGTGCCAGCAGCTTATACAGTGGTGAAGCTTTCTTT. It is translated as CASSLYSGEAFF.

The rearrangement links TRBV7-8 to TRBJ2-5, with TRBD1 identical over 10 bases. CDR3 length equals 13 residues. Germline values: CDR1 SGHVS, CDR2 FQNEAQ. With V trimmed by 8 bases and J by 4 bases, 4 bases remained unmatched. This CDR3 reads CASGTGVRETQYF. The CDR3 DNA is TGTGCCAGCGGGACAGGGGTCCGAGAGACCCAGTACTTC.

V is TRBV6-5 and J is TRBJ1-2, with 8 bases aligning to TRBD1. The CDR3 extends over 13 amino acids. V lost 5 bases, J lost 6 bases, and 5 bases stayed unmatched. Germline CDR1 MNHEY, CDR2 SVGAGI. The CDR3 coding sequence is TGTGCCAGCAGTCTCCGACAGGGGAATGGCTACACCTTC. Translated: CASSLRQGNGYTF.

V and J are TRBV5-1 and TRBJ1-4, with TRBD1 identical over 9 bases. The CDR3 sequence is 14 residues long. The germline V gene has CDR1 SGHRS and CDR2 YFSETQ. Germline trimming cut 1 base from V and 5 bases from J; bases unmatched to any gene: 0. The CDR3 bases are TGCGCCAGCAGCTTGACAGGGGGCAATGAAAAACTGTTTTTT. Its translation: CASSLTGGNEKLFF.